This TCR beta chain emerged from a study of cytomegalovirus exposure and HLA in healthy donors. As for the study in general: The 130 or so validation repertoires, a later analysis reported, used the same platform as the approximately 730 repertoires from the first cohort.

Study-wide results and limits: It was reported that the classifier diagnosed cytomegalovirus status with high specificity and sensitivity in both the original and validation cohorts. Most TCRs appeared rarely, but some public TCRs recurred in many donors.

CDR3 length: 12 amino acids. Germline values: CDR1 SGHTA, CDR2 FQGNSA. Trimming cost V 1 base and J 10 bases, with 11 bases left between them. The donors were members of the validation cohort, which comprised more than 90 subjects and was separate from the first cohort of 730 or so subjects. As to this clone: Its target is unknown.

Some clones are missing from TCRdb's copy, which holds only in-frame ones; the method was immunoSEQ multiplex PCR. This repertoire shows 250,000 to 300,000 clones, 80% to 90% found once; its top ten account for 1%. The specimen was PBMCs. The clonotype was recovered from a woman aged 18-29 years in good health and CMV-seronegative. The J gene is TRBJ2-7, the V gene TRBV7-2; D is perhaps TRBD2 (6 bases). The CDR3 sequence: CASSLVWGDQYF. In nucleotides, the CDR3 is TGTGCCAGCAGCTTAGTATGGGGGGACCAGTACTTC.